Presented here are 8 T cell receptor beta chains from one specimen sequenced in a study of blood T cell repertoires in COVID-19. Method: immunoSEQ multiplex PCR; TCRdb's copy keeps in-frame clones and lacks some. Of a few hundred thousand clones in the sample, 70% to 90% were seen once. The sequenced sample was peripheral blood. The receptors derive from a woman in her 70s with acute or convalescent COVID-19.

The chain couples TRBV6-4 to TRBJ2-1, with D uncertain. V was clipped by 2 bases and J by 5 bases, with 13 bases between them. The CDR3 is 15 amino acids. Germline-derived CDR1 and CDR2 are MRHNA and SNTAGT. The CDR3 is CASSDLGLGNNEQFF. As DNA, the CDR3 is TGTGCCAGCAGTGACCTAGGCCTTGGAAACAATGAGCAGTTCTTC.

The chain combines TRBV10-3 with TRBJ2-3, with TRBD1 matching 10 bases. This CDR3 region has 16 residues. J was trimmed by 5 bases and V by 7 bases; bases with no gene match: 12. Germline CDR1 and CDR2: ENHRY and SYGVKD. This CDR3 reads CAIKGLDRGPRDTQYF. The CDR3 nucleotides are TGTGCCATCAAAGGTCTAGACAGGGGGCCGAGAGATACGCAGTATTTT.

The chain links TRBV30 to TRBJ1-1; no clear D. This CDR3 spans 14 amino acids. Germline V gene data show CDR1 as GTSNPN and CDR2 as SVGIG (reference sequence). V was clipped by 3 bases and J by 3 bases, with 14 bases between them. CDR3 coding DNA: TGTGCCTGGAGCGAGGCCTGGAGGGACACTGAAGCTTTCTTT. As protein: CAWSEAWRDTEAFF.

The rearrangement links TRBV19 to TRBJ1-1; D perhaps matches TRBD1 (6 bases). This CDR3 comprises 15 residues. The V end lost 5 bases, the J end lost 0 bases, and 13 bases lay between the germline ends. CDR1 LNHDA and CDR2 SQIVND come from the germline V gene (reference sequence). CDR3 nucleotide sequence: TGTGCCAGTAGTGCCAGGACAGCCCTGAACACTGAAGCTTTCTTT. This sequence encodes CASSARTALNTEAFF.

The chain couples TRBV27 to TRBJ2-3, with 8 bases aligning to TRBD2. The CDR3 totals 19 residues. Germline CDR1 and CDR2: MNHEY and SMNVEV (reference sequence). V shed 2 bases, J shed 1 base, and the junction held 14 bases outside the gene matches. The CDR3 here is CASSLGFVGGGLRTDTQYF. The CDR3 region has the DNA TGTGCCAGCAGTTTAGGATTCGTCGGCGGGGGGCTCCGCACAGATACGCAGTATTTT.

The rearrangement links TRBV18 to TRBJ1-5; D not resolved. This CDR3 region has 14 residues. Trimming stripped 3 bases from V and 2 bases from J, with 8 bases between. Germline V CDR1 and CDR2: KGHSH, LQKENI. CDR3 DNA sequence: TGTGCCAGCTCACCGACTGCACGCAATCAGCCCCAGCATTTT. Its translation is CASSPTARNQPQHF. The full variable domain, completed using reference TRBV18 and TRBJ1-5, is NAGVMQNPRHLVRRRGQEARLRCSPMKGHSHVYWYRQLPEEGLKFMVYLQKENIIDESGMPKERFSAEFPKEGPSILRIQQVVRGDSAAYFCASSPTARNQPQHFGDGTRLSIL.

The rearrangement uses TRBV2 and TRBJ1-1; 10 positions match TRBD1. V dropped 1 base and J dropped 0; count of bases not matched to a gene: 2. This CDR3 has 16 amino acids. Germline V gives CDR1 SNHLY, CDR2 FYNNEI. This CDR3 reads CASSEGQGAMNTEAFF. CDR3 DNA: TGTGCCAGCAGTGAAGGACAGGGGGCTATGAACACTGAAGCTTTCTTT.

This clone was detected once. The CDR3 is CASSLGASQPQHF. The CDR3 bases are TGTGCCAGCAGTTTAGGAGCGAGTCAGCCCCAGCATTTT. The chain uses TRBV27 and TRBJ1-5; unclear D gene. CDR3 length: 13 residues. The V end was cut by 2 bases, the J end by 6 bases, with 8 bases between. Germline V gene sequence: CDR1 MNHEY, CDR2 SMNVEV (reference sequence).